Given below is one TCR beta chain in context. Source study methods: Estimated nucleated cell counts came from reference gene primer amplification. The protocol was immunoSEQ multiplex PCR, while the TCRdb copy is restricted to in-frame clones and leaves out a portion. The D gene and trimming were derived from the DNA, and the V and J assignments and clone size from that table. The data contain just over 250,000 clones, approximately 88% of them seen just once; the ten biggest clones take up more than 8.5%. The data derive from a study of blood T cell repertoires in COVID-19. The V and J ends lost 9 bases and 3 bases, in that order; junction bases with no gene match: 7. This CDR3 spans 13 amino acids. The germline CDR1 and CDR2 sequences are SGHRS and YFSETQ.

What was sequenced was peripheral blood. The TCR sequence derives from a woman in her 70s with COVID-19, enrolled during active disease. V and J are TRBV5-1 and TRBJ1-2, with 8 bases identical to TRBD1. The CDR3 coding sequence is TGCGCCACCAGGACAGGGACCTACTATGGCTACACCTTC. Amino acids: CATRTGTYYGYTF.